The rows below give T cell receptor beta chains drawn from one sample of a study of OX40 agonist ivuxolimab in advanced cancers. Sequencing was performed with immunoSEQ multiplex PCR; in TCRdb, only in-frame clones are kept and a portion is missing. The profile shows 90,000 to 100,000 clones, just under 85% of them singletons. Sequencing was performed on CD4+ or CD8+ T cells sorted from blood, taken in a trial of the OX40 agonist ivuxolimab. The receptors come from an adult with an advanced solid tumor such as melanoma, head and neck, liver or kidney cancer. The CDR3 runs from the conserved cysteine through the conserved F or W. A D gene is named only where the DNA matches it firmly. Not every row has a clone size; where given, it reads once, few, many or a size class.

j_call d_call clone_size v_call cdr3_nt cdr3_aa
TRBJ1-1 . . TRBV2 TGTGCCAGCAGTAGGGGGGGGCCCACTGAAGCTTTCTTT CASSRGGPTEAFF
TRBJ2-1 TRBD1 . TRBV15 TGTGCCACCAGGGGACAGCAACCCTTCAATGAGCAGTTCTTC CATRGQQPFNEQFF
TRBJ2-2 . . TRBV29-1 TGCAGCGTTGACAGGTCCGCGGGGACCGGGGAGCTGTTTTTT CSVDRSAGTGELFF
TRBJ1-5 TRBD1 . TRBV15 TGTGCCACCAGCGGCCCGATAACAGGGGCCCTTGCTAATCAGCCCCAGCATTTT CATSGPITGALANQPQHF
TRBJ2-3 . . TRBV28 TGTGCCAGCAGCCGACTCCACACAGATACGCAGTATTTT CASSRLHTDTQYF
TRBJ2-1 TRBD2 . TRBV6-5 TGTGCCAGCAGTACCGCGGGGGAGCGGGAGGGTGGGAAGTTCTTC CASSTAGEREGGKFF
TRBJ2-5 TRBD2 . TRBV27 TGTGCCAGCAGTTCCGCTAGCGGGGGCCAAGAGACCCAGTACTTC CASSSASGGQETQYF
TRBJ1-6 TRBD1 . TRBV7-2 TGTGCCAGCAGCTTAGTTTTGGGGACAGGGACTTCACCCCTCCACTTT CASSLVLGTGTSPLHF
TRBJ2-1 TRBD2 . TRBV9 TGTGCCAGCAGCCTAGGGACTAACTCCTACAATGAGCAGTTCTTC CASSLGTNSYNEQFF
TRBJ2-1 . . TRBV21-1 TGTGCCAGCAGCAATCGGCGACGACAGGGGTGGGATGAGCAGTTCTTC CASSNRRRQGWDEQFF
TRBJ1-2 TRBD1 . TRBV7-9 TGTGCCAGCAGCCGCCATGACAGGGGTCGTCGCTACACCTTC CASSRHDRGRRYTF
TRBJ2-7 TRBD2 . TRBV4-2 TGTGCCAGCAGCCAAAAACTCGGGGGGTACGAGCAGTACTTC CASSQKLGGYEQYF
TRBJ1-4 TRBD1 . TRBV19 TGTGCCAGTAGTGTAAGGGACAGGCGCCGGGATGAAAAACTGTTTTTT CASSVRDRRRDEKLFF
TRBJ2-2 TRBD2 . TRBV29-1 TGCAGCGTTGCTGGGACTAGCGGGAGGGTGGTCACCGGGGAGCTGTTTTTT CSVAGTSGRVVTGELFF
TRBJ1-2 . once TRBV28 TGTGCCAGCACAGGACTTCCCGGCGGCTACACCTTC CASTGLPGGYTF
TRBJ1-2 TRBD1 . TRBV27 TGTGCCAGCAGTTCACAGGGGGCTGACTATGGCTACACCTTC CASSSQGADYGYTF
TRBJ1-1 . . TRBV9 TGTGCCAGCAGCCCAGTGGGGGGTTTTGGCACTGAAGCTTTCTTT CASSPVGGFGTEAFF
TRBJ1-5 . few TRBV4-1 TGCGCCAGCAGCCAGTCGGGTCTTAATCAGCCCCAGCATTTT CASSQSGLNQPQHF
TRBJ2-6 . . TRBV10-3 TGTGCCATCAGTGAGTCGCCCGGGGGTGGCTCTGGGGCCAACGTCCTGACTTTC CAISESPGGGSGANVLTF
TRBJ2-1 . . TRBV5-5 TGTGCCAGCAGCAACGACGCGCTAGTCAATGAGCAGTTCTTC CASSNDALVNEQFF
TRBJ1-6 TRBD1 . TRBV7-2 TGTGCCAGCAGCCCCCGGGACAGGGGGAATTCACCCCTCCACTTT CASSPRDRGNSPLHF
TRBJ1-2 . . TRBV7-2 TGTGCCAGCAGCTTTGTTAGCCAGACTAACTATGGCTACACCTTC CASSFVSQTNYGYTF
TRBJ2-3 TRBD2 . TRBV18 TGTGCCAGCTCAGTGACTAGCGACCGCACGGATACGCAGTATTTT CASSVTSDRTDTQYF
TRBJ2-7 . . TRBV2 TGTGCCAGCCGAGCGTACGAGCAGTACTTC CASRAYEQYF
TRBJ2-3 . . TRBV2 TGTGCCAGCAGTGAAACTTGGCAGGCAGATACGCAGTATTTT CASSETWQADTQYF
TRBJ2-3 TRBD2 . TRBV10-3 TGTGCCATCAGTCCCACGGGAGGGGGCACAGATACGCAGTATTTT CAISPTGGGTDTQYF
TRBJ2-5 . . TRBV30 TGTGCCTGGACCTCCGGGGTTTGGGAGACCCAGTACTTC CAWTSGVWETQYF
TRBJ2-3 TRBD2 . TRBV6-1 TGTGCCAGCAGTGTACTAGCGGGGGACTACACAGATACGCAGTATTTT CASSVLAGDYTDTQYF
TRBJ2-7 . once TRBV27 TGTGCCAGCAGTTTGACCGGGACGGGCCGATTCGAGCAGTACTTC CASSLTGTGRFEQYF
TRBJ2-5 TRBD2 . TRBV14 TGTGCCAGCAGCCGTAGACTAGCGGGAGGATCAGAGACCCAGTACTTC CASSRRLAGGSETQYF
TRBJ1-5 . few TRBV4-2 TGTGCCAGCAGCCAAGATCTTATAGGGGACAATCAGCCCCAGCATTTT CASSQDLIGDNQPQHF
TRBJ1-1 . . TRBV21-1 TGTGCCAGCAGCAAGGGGGACAGGTGGTTGGTCACTGAAGCTTTCTTT CASSKGDRWLVTEAFF
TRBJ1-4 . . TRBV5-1 TGCGCCAGCAGTGAGGGGAGGGGTAATGAAAAACTGTTTTTT CASSEGRGNEKLFF
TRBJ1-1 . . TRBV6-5 TGTGCCAGCGCTCGGGGGATGAACACTGAAGCTTTCTTT CASARGMNTEAFF
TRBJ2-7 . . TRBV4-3 TGCGCCAGCAGCAAGTCTAGCGCGGGATACGAGCAGTACTTC CASSKSSAGYEQYF
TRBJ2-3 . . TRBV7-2 TGTGCCAGCACCCCGGGCAGCCAGGCAGATACGCAGTATTTT CASTPGSQADTQYF
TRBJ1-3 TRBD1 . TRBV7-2 TGTGCCAGCAGCTTAGTAGGGACAGGCTCTGGAAACACCATATATTTT CASSLVGTGSGNTIYF
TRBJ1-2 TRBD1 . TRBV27 TGTGCCAGCAGTTTCCAAACAGGGGGAGTTGGTGGCTACACCTTC CASSFQTGGVGGYTF
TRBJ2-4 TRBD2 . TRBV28 TGTGCCAGCAGGCGGGCGGGGGGTGGAAACATTCAGTACTTC CASRRAGGGNIQYF
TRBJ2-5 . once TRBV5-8 TGTGCCAGCAGCTTGTTGGAGACCCAGTACTTC CASSLLETQYF
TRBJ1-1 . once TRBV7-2 TGTGCCAGCAGCTTAGGAGGGTTGAACACTGAAGCTTTCTTT CASSLGGLNTEAFF
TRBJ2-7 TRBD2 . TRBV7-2 TGTGCCAGCAGCCCTCCGGGACTAGCGGGGGGGAACTACGAGCAGTACTTC CASSPPGLAGGNYEQYF